This TCR beta chain is from a study of response to subunit inactivated influenza vaccine. The V gene lost 6 bases and the J gene lost 0 bases, with 12 bases spanning the gap. Germline V gives CDR1 MNHNS, CDR2 SASEGT. CDR3 length: 15 residues. Of note for this clonotype: Its antigen is unknown.

Notes on the study in general: The authors suggested that every seasonal influenza vaccination recruits few new T cells.

TCRdb processed the RT-PCR reads anew with MiXCR; each CDR3 protein has one entry. The table lists about 780,000 distinct CDR3 sequences, around a sixth of them singletons, with about 11% in the top ten. This TCR was recovered from a man aged 50 or older who received an inactivated influenza vaccine. This chain joins TRBV6-1 and TRBJ1-3, with D hard to call. The sample consisted of PBMCs from blood, taken less than 6 days after vaccination. CDR3 protein: CASRPRPHSGNTIYF. CDR3 DNA sequence: TGTGCCAGCAGACCCAGGCCTCACTCTGGAAACACCATATATTTT.